Listed below are T cell receptor beta chains from one sample, sequenced in a study of neurological immune-mediated disorders. Via MiXCR, TCRdb re-called the 5' RACE reads, giving one row per CDR3 protein. The table records nearly 45,000 distinct CDR3 sequences, roughly 13% of them present only once. Sequencing was done on a sample of PBMCs. The receptors were sampled from a female donor in good health. Both conserved end residues are part of each CDR3. D genes are given only for firm matches. Size values are once, few and many counts, or a class for expanded clones, and some rows have none.

J: TRBJ2-1
V: TRBV12-3/TRBV12-4
size: many
D: NA
DNA: TGTGCCAGCACCTTATACTTTTCTGGGGGCGATGAGCAGTTCTTC
CDR3: CASTLYFSGGDEQFF

J: TRBJ1-1
V: TRBV29-1
size: many
D: TRBD1
DNA: TGCAGCGTTGCGACAGGGGGCACCTACATGAACACTGAAGCTTTCTTT
CDR3: CSVATGGTYMNTEAFF

J: TRBJ2-1
V: TRBV20-1
size: many
D: NA
DNA: TGCAGTGCTAGAGATCGAGGGAACTCCTACAATGAGCAGTTCTTC
CDR3: CSARDRGNSYNEQFF

J: TRBJ2-1
V: TRBV29-1
size: many
D: NA
DNA: TGCAGCGATTTCCGGACGGGCGAGCAGTTCTTC
CDR3: CSDFRTGEQFF

J: TRBJ1-1
V: TRBV5-1
size: many
D: NA
DNA: TGCGCCAGCAGCTTCGTGGGCAGCAAGAACACTGAAGCTTTCTTT
CDR3: CASSFVGSKNTEAFF

J: TRBJ2-6
V: TRBV2
size: many
D: NA
DNA: TGTGCCAGCAGGGTCTCTGGGGCCAACGTCCTGACTTTC
CDR3: CASRVSGANVLTF

J: TRBJ2-3
V: TRBV3-1
size: NA
D: NA
DNA: TGTGCCAGCAGCCAACAGACGGGGCCCACAGATACGCAGTATTTT
CDR3: CASSQQTGPTDTQYF

J: TRBJ2-5
V: TRBV7-2
size: many
D: NA
DNA: TGTGCCAGCAGCTTGGGCAGAAAAGAGACCCAGTACTTC
CDR3: CASSLGRKETQYF

J: TRBJ2-7
V: TRBV29-1
size: many
D: NA
DNA: TGCAGCGTTGTCTCCTCGCTCTACGAGCAGTACTTC
CDR3: CSVVSSLYEQYF

J: TRBJ2-3
V: TRBV10-3
size: many
D: TRBD1
DNA: TGTGCCATCAGTGAGGCGACAGGGGGCACAGATACGCAGTATTTT
CDR3: CAISEATGGTDTQYF

J: TRBJ2-7
V: TRBV29-1
size: many
D: NA
DNA: TGCAGCGTTGGCCAGGGTAACTACGAGCAGTACTTC
CDR3: CSVGQGNYEQYF

J: TRBJ2-1
V: TRBV5-1
size: many
D: TRBD2
DNA: TGCGCCAGCAGCTCAACTAGCGGGGTTACCTACAATGAGCAGTTCTTC
CDR3: CASSSTSGVTYNEQFF

J: TRBJ1-4
V: TRBV28
size: many
D: NA
DNA: TGTGCCAGCAGGCAAGGGGGAGGGTTTAATGAAAAACTGTTTTTT
CDR3: CASRQGGGFNEKLFF

J: TRBJ1-1
V: TRBV20-1
size: NA
D: NA
DNA: TGCAGTACTAGGCAGACTCCCAACACTGAAGCTTTCTTT
CDR3: CSTRQTPNTEAFF

J: TRBJ2-7
V: TRBV10-1
size: many
D: TRBD1
DNA: TGCGCCAGCAGTGAGCGGACAGGGTTTTTCTACGAGCAGTACTTC
CDR3: CASSERTGFFYEQYF

J: TRBJ1-6
V: TRBV20-1
size: many
D: TRBD1
DNA: TGCAGTGCTAGAGATTCGGGACAGGGAAGGGCGGGTCCCCACTTT
CDR3: CSARDSGQGRAGPHF

J: TRBJ2-3
V: TRBV18
size: many
D: NA
DNA: TGTGCCAGCTCACCACCGGTTAGGACAGATACGCAGTATTTT
CDR3: CASSPPVRTDTQYF

J: TRBJ1-3
V: TRBV5-5
size: many
D: NA
DNA: TGTGCCAGCAGCCCGGGCTCTGGAAACACCATATATTTT
CDR3: CASSPGSGNTIYF

J: TRBJ1-1
V: TRBV29-1
size: many
D: TRBD1
DNA: TGCAGCGCCCGGACAGGGGGGAACACTGAAGCTTTCTTT
CDR3: CSARTGGNTEAFF

J: TRBJ1-2
V: TRBV5-5
size: many
D: NA
DNA: TGTGCCAGCAGCTTGGGACTTTTTTCCGTTGGCTACACCTTC
CDR3: CASSLGLFSVGYTF

J: TRBJ2-2
V: TRBV6-2/TRBV6-3
size: many
D: NA
DNA: TGTGCCAGCAGAGAGCTGGCAGGGAACACCGGGGAGCTGTTTTTT
CDR3: CASRELAGNTGELFF

J: TRBJ2-6
V: TRBV18
size: few
D: NA
DNA: TGTGCCAGCTCACCACGGACAGCCGCTTACTCTGGGGCCAACGTCCTGACTTTC
CDR3: CASSPRTAAYSGANVLTF

J: TRBJ2-3
V: TRBV18
size: many
D: TRBD2
DNA: TGTGCCAGCTCACCTCTAGCGGGTCCAGATACGCAGTATTTT
CDR3: CASSPLAGPDTQYF

J: TRBJ2-1
V: TRBV7-9
size: NA
D: NA
DNA: TGTTCCAGCATCTTAGTGGGGCTAGCGAGCAATGAGCAGTTCTTC
CDR3: CSSILVGLASNEQFF

J: TRBJ2-7
V: TRBV3-1
size: many
D: NA
DNA: TGTGCCAGCAGCCAAGTTCGGGGCATGGGCGAGCAGTACTTC
CDR3: CASSQVRGMGEQYF

J: TRBJ2-3
V: TRBV27
size: many
D: NA
DNA: TGTGCCAGCAGCTTTCCAGACACAGATACGCAGTATTTT
CDR3: CASSFPDTDTQYF

J: TRBJ2-1
V: TRBV20-1
size: NA
D: NA
DNA: TGCAGTGCTTTCTACAGGGTCCGAGAGCAGTTCTTC
CDR3: CSAFYRVREQFF

J: TRBJ2-1
V: TRBV6-5
size: NA
D: NA
DNA: TGTGCCAGCAGTTACGCCGAGCTCCCAATACCCAATGAGCAGTTCTTC
CDR3: CASSYAELPIPNEQFF

J: TRBJ2-7
V: TRBV12-3/TRBV12-4
size: many
D: NA
DNA: TGTGCCAGCAACCGAGGAGGGGCGATCTACGAGCAGTACTTC
CDR3: CASNRGGAIYEQYF